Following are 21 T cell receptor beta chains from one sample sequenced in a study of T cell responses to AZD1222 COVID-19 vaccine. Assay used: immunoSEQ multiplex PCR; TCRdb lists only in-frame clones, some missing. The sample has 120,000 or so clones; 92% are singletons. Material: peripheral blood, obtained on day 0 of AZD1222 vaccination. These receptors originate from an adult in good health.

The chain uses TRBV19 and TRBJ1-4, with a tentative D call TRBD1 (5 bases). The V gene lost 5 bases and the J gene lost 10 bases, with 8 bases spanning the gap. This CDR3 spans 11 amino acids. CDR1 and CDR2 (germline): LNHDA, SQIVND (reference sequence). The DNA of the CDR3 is TGTGCCAGTAGTTCTGGGGGAAAACTGTTTTTT. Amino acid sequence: CASSSGGKLFF.

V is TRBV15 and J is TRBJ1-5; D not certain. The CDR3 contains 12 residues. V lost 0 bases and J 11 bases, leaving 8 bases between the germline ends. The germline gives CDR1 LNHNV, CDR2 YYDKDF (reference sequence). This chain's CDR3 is CATSRDHRTQHF. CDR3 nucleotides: TGTGCCACCAGCAGAGATCATCGGACCCAGCATTTT.

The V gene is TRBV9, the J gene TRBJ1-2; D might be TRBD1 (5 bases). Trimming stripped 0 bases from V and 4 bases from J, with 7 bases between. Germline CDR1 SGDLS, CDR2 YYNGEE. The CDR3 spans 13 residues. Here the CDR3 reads CASSVAGPYGYTF. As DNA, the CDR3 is TGTGCCAGCAGCGTAGCGGGGCCCTATGGCTACACCTTC. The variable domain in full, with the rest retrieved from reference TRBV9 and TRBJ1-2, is DSGVTQTPKHLITATGQRVTLRCSPRSGDLSVYWYQQSLDQGLQFLIQYYNGEERAKGNILERFSAQQFPDLHSELNLSSLELGDSALYFCASSVAGPYGYTFGSGTRLTVV.

CDR3 protein: CASSVGAQPQHF. The CDR3, as DNA: TGTGCCAGCAGTGTCGGAGCTCAGCCCCAGCATTTT. V usage is TRBV6-6 and J usage is TRBJ1-5; D gene uncertain. The CDR3 totals 12 residues. Between the trimmed V and J ends, which lost 5 bases and 6 bases, there was a span of 8 bases. CDR1 and CDR2 (germline): MNHNY, SVGAGI (reference sequence).

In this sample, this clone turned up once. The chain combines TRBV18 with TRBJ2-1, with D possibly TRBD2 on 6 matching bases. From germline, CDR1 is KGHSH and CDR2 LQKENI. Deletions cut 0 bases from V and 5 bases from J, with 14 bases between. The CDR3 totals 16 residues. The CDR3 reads CASSPPGGASNNEQFF. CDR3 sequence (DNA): TGTGCCAGCTCACCACCGGGGGGAGCTAGCAACAATGAGCAGTTCTTC.

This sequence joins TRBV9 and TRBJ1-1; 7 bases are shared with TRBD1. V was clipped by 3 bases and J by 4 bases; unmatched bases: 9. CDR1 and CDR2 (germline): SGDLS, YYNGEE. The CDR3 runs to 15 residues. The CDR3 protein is CASSADLRGGTEAFF. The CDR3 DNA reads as TGTGCCAGCAGCGCAGACCTCAGGGGGGGCACTGAAGCTTTCTTT.

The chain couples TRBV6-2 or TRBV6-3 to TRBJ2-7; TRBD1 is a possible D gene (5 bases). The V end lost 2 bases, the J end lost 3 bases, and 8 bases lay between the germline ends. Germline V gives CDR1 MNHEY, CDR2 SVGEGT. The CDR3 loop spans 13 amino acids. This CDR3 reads CASSYVGDYEQYF. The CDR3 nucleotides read TGTGCCAGCAGTTACGTAGGGGACTACGAGCAGTACTTC.

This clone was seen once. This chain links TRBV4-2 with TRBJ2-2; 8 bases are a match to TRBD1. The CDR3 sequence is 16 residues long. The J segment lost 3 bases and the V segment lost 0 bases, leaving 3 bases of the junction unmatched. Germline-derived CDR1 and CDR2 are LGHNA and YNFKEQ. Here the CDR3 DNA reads TGTGCCAGCAGCCAAGATAGGACAGGGTACACCGGGGAGCTGTTTTTT. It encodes CASSQDRTGYTGELFF.

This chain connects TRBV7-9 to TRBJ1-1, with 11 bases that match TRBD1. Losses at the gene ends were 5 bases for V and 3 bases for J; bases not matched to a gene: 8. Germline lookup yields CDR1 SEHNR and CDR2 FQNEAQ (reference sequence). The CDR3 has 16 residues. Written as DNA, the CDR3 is TGTGCCAGCAGCCCCGGACAGGGGGCGAAGGACACTGAAGCTTTCTTT. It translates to CASSPGQGAKDTEAFF.

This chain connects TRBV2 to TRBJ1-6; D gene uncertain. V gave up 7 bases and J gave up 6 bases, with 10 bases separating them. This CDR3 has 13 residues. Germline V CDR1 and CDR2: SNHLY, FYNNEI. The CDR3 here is CASNLEGNSPLHF. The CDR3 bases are TGTGCCAGCAACTTGGAGGGTAATTCACCCCTCCACTTT.

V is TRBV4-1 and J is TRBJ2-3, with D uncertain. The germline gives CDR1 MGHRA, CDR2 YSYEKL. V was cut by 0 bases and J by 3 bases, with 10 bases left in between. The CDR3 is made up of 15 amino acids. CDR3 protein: CASSQDPAVTDTQYF. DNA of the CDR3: TGCGCCAGCAGCCAAGATCCGGCAGTTACAGATACGCAGTATTTT.

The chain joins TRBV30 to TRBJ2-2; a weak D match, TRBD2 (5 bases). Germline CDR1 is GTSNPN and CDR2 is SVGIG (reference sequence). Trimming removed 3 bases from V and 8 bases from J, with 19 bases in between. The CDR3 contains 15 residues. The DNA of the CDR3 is TGTGCCTGGAGCGGTACGGGAACCTGGCCAGGGGAGCTGTTTTTT. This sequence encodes CAWSGTGTWPGELFF.

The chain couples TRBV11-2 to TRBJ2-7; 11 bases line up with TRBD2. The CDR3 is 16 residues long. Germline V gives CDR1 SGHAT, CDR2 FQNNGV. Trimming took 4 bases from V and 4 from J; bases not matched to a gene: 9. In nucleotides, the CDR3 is TGTGCCAGCAGCTCCTTGACTAGCGGGACCCAATACGAGCAGTACTTC. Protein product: CASSSLTSGTQYEQYF.

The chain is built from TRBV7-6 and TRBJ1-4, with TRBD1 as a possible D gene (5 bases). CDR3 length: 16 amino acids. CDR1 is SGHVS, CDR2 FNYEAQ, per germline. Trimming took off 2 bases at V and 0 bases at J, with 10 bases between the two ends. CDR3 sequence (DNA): TGTGCCAGCAGCTTATCCCCAGGGTCAACTAATGAAAAACTGTTTTTT. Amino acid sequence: CASSLSPGSTNEKLFF.

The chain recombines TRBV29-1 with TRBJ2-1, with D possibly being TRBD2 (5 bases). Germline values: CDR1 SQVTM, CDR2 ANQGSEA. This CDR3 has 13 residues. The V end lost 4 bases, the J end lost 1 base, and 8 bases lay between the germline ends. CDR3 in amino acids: CSVGLISYNEQFF. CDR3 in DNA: TGCAGCGTTGGACTAATTTCCTACAATGAGCAGTTCTTC.

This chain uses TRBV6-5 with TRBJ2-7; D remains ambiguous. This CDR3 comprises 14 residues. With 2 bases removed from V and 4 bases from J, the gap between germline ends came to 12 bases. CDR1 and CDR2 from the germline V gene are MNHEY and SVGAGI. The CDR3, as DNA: TGTGCCAGCAGTTACGGGGTGGGATTGTACGAGCAGTACTTC. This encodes CASSYGVGLYEQYF.

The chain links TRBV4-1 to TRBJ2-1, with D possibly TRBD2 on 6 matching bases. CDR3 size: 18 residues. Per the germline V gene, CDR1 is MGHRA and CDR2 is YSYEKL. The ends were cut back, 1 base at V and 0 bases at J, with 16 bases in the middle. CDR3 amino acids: CASSQVEFSSASYNEQFF. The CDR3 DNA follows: TGCGCCAGCAGCCAAGTGGAATTCTCTAGCGCCTCCTACAATGAGCAGTTCTTC.

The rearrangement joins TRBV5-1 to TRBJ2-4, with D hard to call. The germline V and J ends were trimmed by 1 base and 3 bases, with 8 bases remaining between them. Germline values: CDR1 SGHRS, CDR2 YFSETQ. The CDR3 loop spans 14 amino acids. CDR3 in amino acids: CASSLFGNKNIQYF. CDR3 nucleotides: TGCGCCAGCAGCTTGTTCGGCAACAAAAACATTCAGTACTTC.

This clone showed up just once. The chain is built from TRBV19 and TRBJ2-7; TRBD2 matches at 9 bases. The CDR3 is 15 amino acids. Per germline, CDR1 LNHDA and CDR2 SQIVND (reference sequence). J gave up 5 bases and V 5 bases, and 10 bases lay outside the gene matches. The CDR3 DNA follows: TGTGCCAGTAGTCCCGACCTAGCGGGAAACGACGAGCAGTACTTC. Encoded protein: CASSPDLAGNDEQYF.

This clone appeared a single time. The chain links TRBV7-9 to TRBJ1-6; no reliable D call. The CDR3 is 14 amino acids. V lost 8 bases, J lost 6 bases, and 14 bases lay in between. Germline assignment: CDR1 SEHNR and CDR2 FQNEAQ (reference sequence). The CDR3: CASGFERSNSPLHF. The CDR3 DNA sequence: TGTGCCAGCGGATTTGAAAGGTCTAATTCACCCCTCCACTTT.

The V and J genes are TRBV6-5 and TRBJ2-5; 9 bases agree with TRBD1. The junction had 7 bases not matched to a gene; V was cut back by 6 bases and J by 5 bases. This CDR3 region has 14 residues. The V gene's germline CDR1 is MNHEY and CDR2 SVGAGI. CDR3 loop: CASRQGARGETQYF. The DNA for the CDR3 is TGTGCCAGCAGACAGGGGGCGCGGGGGGAGACCCAGTACTTC.